The entry below describes one T cell receptor (beta chain). Its antigen is still unknown. V shed 2 bases and J shed 8 bases, with 7 bases lying between them. This CDR3 region has 12 residues. Germline assignment: CDR1 ENHRY and CDR2 SYGVKD. The data originate from a study of shared clonotypes between healthy human individuals. Study-wide context: The cohort comprised two women and a few men. Their ages spanned 18 to 49 years. The study, taken as a whole, reports: The represented genetic and exposure-history diversity was limited by the small number of donors.

The donor population consisted of healthy HIV-negative adults with no recent acute infections or vaccinations. Scientists sequenced DNA from unsorted PBMC on ten immunoSEQ deep assay plates. Profiling relied on immunoSEQ multiplex PCR, and the TCRdb table lists in-frame clones only, not all of them. The sample lists over 400,000 clones, 81% occurring once. V gene TRBV10-3 combines with J gene TRBJ2-1; tentative D call: TRBD2 (5 bases). The sequenced material came from PBMCs. The sequence was collected from a woman aged 40 to 50 in good health. Some clones in this sample may be carry-over from other donors' samples. CDR3 nucleotides: TGTGCCATCAGTGAGGGAGGCGATGAGCAGTTCTTC. This translates into CAISEGGDEQFF.